This entry features one T cell receptor beta chain sequence. Its antigen remains unidentified. Base-call qualities are not available, and no considerably larger clone is one nucleotide away. This record belongs to a study of control samples from healthy donors and cancer patients (dated by TCRdb to about 2020). The CDR3 has 13 amino acids, counting the end cysteine and phenylalanine. Only the CDR3 DNA stays, 39 bases, in frame from base 1. V loses 3 bases, J loses 4 bases, and the germline ends lie 13 bases apart. CDR1 is given as DFQATT and CDR2 as SNEGSKA, both from the germline V gene (reference sequence). Library generation was performed with the immunoSEQ multiplex PCR assay. Held by TCRdb, this immuneACCESS table contains in-frame sequences only and omits some clones. Under half of the omission traces to an unresolved V gene where checked; the cause of the rest is unknown. This sample holds about 100,000 clones; around 89% were observed only once. The ten largest clones add up to approximately 8.3% of the sample.

The clonotype was recovered from a man between 25 and 39 years old in good health. The sample was blood. Recombination joined TRBV20-1 with TRBJ2-7, and possibly TRBD2, on 6 matching bases. The CDR3 region has the sequence CSASPSAKYEQYF. DNA sequence: TGCAGTGCTAGTCCTAGCGCTAAGTACGAGCAGTACTTC.